This TCR beta chain is drawn from a study of cytomegalovirus exposure and HLA in healthy donors. Germline V gene lookup returns CDR1 SGHNT and CDR2 YYREEE (reference sequence). The CDR3 covers 16 residues. V was cut by 4 bases and J by 0 bases, with 17 bases left in between. Overall study results and limits: Later examination showed HLA-associated TCR beta chains had greater clonal expansion than equally common others.

PCR amplification relied on 60 Vbeta primers (plus 13 Jbeta primers). Assay: immunoSEQ multiplex PCR; the TCRdb copy retains only in-frame clones and omits some. Of some 190,000 clones in the sample, about 85% are singletons; the top ten hold 1.2% to 1.5%. A word on this clone: As yet, its antigen is unknown.

This receptor was identified in a girl aged 10 to 17 in good health and CMV-seropositive. The sequencing sample was made of PBMCs. V is TRBV5-4 and J is TRBJ2-7; a possible D gene is TRBD1 (6 bases). The CDR3 loop reads CASSPRRQGISYEQYF. The CDR3 bases are TGTGCCAGCAGCCCGCGCCGCCAGGGGATCTCCTACGAGCAGTACTTC.